One and the same sample provided the 31 T cell receptor beta chains below, sequenced in a study of blood T cells in healthy people across ages. Then a second PCR, running about 6 to 11 cycles, was carried out with a sample-barcoded 5' primer and a J-beta primer mix. MiXCR, run by TCRdb on the 5' RACE reads, gives a single entry per CDR3 protein. The table includes hundreds of thousands of distinct CDR3 sequences, under 55% detected once. The sample taken for sequencing was blood. The source of these receptors is a man between 60 and 70 years old in good health.

The chain has TRBV15 and TRBJ2-3; unclear D gene. CDR1 and CDR2 (germline): LNHNV, YYDKDF (reference sequence). V dropped 0 bases and J dropped 5 bases, with 3 bases sitting between them. This CDR3 has 12 residues. The CDR3 DNA reads TGTGCCACCAGCAGAGATATAGATACGCAGTATTTT. Residues: CATSRDIDTQYF.

Concerning this clonotype: With a much larger clone just one base away, this may be a read error. The V call is TRBV10-3, the J call TRBJ2-7; D assignment may be TRBD1 or TRBD2 (6 bases each). The CDR3 sequence is 15 residues long. The germline V gene has CDR1 ENHRY and CDR2 SYGVKD. V gave up 2 bases and J gave up 4 bases, with 15 bases separating them. Written as DNA, the CDR3 is TGTGCCATCAGTGAGGCTGGGGGGCCTGCTTACGAGCAGTACTTC. Encoded protein: CAISEAGGPAYEQYF.

This clonotype was observed many times. V gene TRBV5-4 combines with J gene TRBJ2-1, with D unresolved. Deletions cut 8 bases from V and 0 bases from J, with 12 bases between. This CDR3 region has 14 residues. Germline CDR1 is SGHNT and CDR2 is YYREEE (reference sequence). The CDR3 sequence is CARIGFSSYNEQFF. The CDR3 coding sequence is TGTGCCAGAATCGGTTTTAGCTCCTACAATGAGCAGTTCTTC.

The table lists this clonotype with many counts. The rearrangement links TRBV25-1 to TRBJ1-1, with D perhaps TRBD1 (6 bases). V gave up 4 bases and J gave up 4 bases, with 16 bases separating them. The CDR3 sequence is 15 residues long. From germline, CDR1 is MGHDK and CDR2 SYGVNS. The CDR3 reads CASSGGGARATEAFF. The CDR3, as DNA: TGTGCCAGCAGTGGGGGGGGGGCGCGGGCCACTGAAGCTTTCTTT.

V gene TRBV20-1 combines with J gene TRBJ2-7, with TRBD1 matching 8 bases. The germline CDR1 and CDR2 sequences are DFQATT and SNEGSKA (reference sequence). Unmatched junction bases numbered 7, after V lost 3 bases and J lost 0 bases. CDR3 length: 15 residues. CDR3 amino acids: CSARVRDRSSYEQYF. CDR3 DNA sequence: TGCAGTGCTAGGGTCCGGGACAGGAGCTCCTACGAGCAGTACTTC.

The chain is built from TRBV6-6 and TRBJ2-6; no firm D call. Looked up from germline, CDR1 is MNHNY and CDR2 is SVGAGI (reference sequence). Trimming took off 5 bases at V and 2 bases at J, with 7 bases between the two ends. The length of the CDR3 is 14 residues. This CDR3 is CASSNPPGANVLTF. The CDR3 DNA is TGTGCCAGCAGTAACCCTCCTGGGGCCAACGTCCTGACTTTC.

Comments on this clonotype: The junction and the germline gene differ at one end; a read error may be behind it. The rearrangement uses TRBV30 and TRBJ1-2; D unclear. Germline CDR1 GTSNPN, CDR2 SVGIG (reference sequence). This CDR3 has 13 amino acids. CDR3 in amino acids: CAWSVGQVYGYTF. In DNA form, the CDR3 reads TGTGCCTGGAGTGTGGGCCAGGTATATGGCTATACCTTC.

J is TRBJ2-1 and V is TRBV29-1, with D possibly matching TRBD1 (7 bases). The CDR3 spans 14 residues. The ends were cut back, 7 bases at V and 4 bases at J, with 17 bases in the middle. Germline loops: CDR1 SQVTM, CDR2 ANQGSEA. This CDR3 is CSARGTDLYNEQFF. DNA of the CDR3: TGCAGCGCACGGGGGACAGACCTATACAATGAGCAGTTCTTC.

V is TRBV4-1 and J is TRBJ1-5; 7 nucleotides line up with TRBD1. The length of the CDR3 is 16 residues. The ends lost 0 bases at V and 6 bases at J; junction bases unmatched: 8. Germline V gives CDR1 MGHRA, CDR2 YSYEKL. The CDR3 region has the DNA TGCGCCAGCAGCCAAGATGGTAGGTCAGGGGGTCAGCCCCAGCATTTT. It encodes CASSQDGRSGGQPQHF.

This clonotype was observed a single time. The chain recombines TRBV2 with TRBJ1-2; TRBD1 aligns across 7 bases. The ends lost 6 bases at V and 8 bases at J; junction bases unmatched: 12. The CDR3 length is 14 residues. Germline-derived CDR1 and CDR2 are SNHLY and FYNNEI. CDR3 protein: CASRGDSSERGYTF. The CDR3 DNA is TGTGCCAGCAGGGGGGACAGTTCAGAAAGGGGCTACACCTTC.

This clonotype was counted only a few times. The chain has TRBV6-5 and TRBJ2-3, with 9 bases matching TRBD2. Germline V gives CDR1 MNHEY, CDR2 SVGAGI. The CDR3 has 18 amino acids. J gave up 0 bases and V 0 bases, and 7 bases lay outside the gene matches. The CDR3 nucleotides read TGTGCCAGCAGTTACTCGACGCTAGCGGGGATCAGCACAGATACGCAGTATTTT. Its translation: CASSYSTLAGISTDTQYF.

This chain links TRBV2 with TRBJ1-5; D may be TRBD1 (5 bases). With 6 bases removed from V and 7 bases from J, the gap between germline ends came to 16 bases. This CDR3 comprises 14 residues. CDR1 and CDR2 (germline): SNHLY, FYNNEI. CDR3 nucleotides: TGTGCCAGCAGGGGGGAGGGAATTGGGCAGCCCCAGCATTTT. This encodes CASRGEGIGQPQHF.

This chain uses TRBV10-1 with TRBJ2-2; TRBD1 is a possible D gene (5 bases). From germline, CDR1 is WNHNN and CDR2 SYGVQD (reference sequence). V was pared by 8 bases and J by 0 bases, with 13 bases between. This CDR3 comprises 15 residues. The CDR3, as DNA: TGCGCCAGCTCCCGAAGGGGATCGAACACCGGGGAGCTGTTTTTT. Translated: CASSRRGSNTGELFF.

About this clonotype itself: A junction boundary mismatches the germline segment, possibly from a read error. The chain is built from TRBV28 and TRBJ1-1; D remains unclear. CDR1 MDHEN and CDR2 SYDVKM come from the germline V gene. The CDR3 sequence is 17 residues long. CDR3 sequence (DNA): TGTGCCAGCAGTTTGGGCAACGGCAAAGGAGGGAACACTAAAGCTTTCTTT. It specifies CASSLGNGKGGNTKAFF.

This clonotype was counted between two and nine times. The rearrangement links TRBV20-1 to TRBJ2-6; D gene uncertain. This CDR3 region has 13 residues. V lost 5 bases, J lost 4 bases, and 9 bases lay in between. Germline V lookup: CDR1 DFQATT, CDR2 SNEGSKA (reference sequence). As DNA, the CDR3 is TGCAGTGCTCCAACCCGGGGGGCCAACGTCCTGACTTTC. Amino acids: CSAPTRGANVLTF.

The V gene is TRBV5-1, the J gene TRBJ2-7; 11 bases match TRBD1. Germline assignment: CDR1 SGHRS and CDR2 YFSETQ. This CDR3 is 16 amino acids long. Trimming at V came to 1 base and at J to 3 bases, leaving 6 bases not matched to a gene. The CDR3 coding sequence is TGCGCCAGCAGCTTGATTTCCGGGACAGGGGGCTACGAGCAGTACTTC. Its protein product is CASSLISGTGGYEQYF.

This clonotype was detected only a few times. The chain is built from TRBV20-1 and TRBJ2-7; the D is unclear. CDR3 length: 15 residues. CDR1 and CDR2 from the germline V gene are DFQATT and SNEGSKA (reference sequence). Trimming took off 0 bases at V and 1 base at J, with 13 bases between the two ends. The CDR3 loop reads CSARDRGTISYEQYF. CDR3 coding DNA: TGCAGTGCTAGAGATCGAGGCACGATTTCCTACGAGCAGTACTTC.

The chain recombines TRBV7-3 with TRBJ2-3; D is ambiguous. This CDR3 has 13 amino acids. CDR1 SGHTA and CDR2 FQGTGA come from the germline V gene. The V gene lost 0 bases and the J gene lost 4 bases, with 5 bases spanning the gap. CDR3 protein: CASSLTMADTQYF. The CDR3 bases are TGTGCCAGCAGCTTAACCATGGCAGATACGCAGTATTTT. Full variable domain (outside the CDR3, taken from reference TRBV7-3 and TRBJ2-3): GAGVSQTPSNKVTEKGKYVELRCDPISGHTALYWYRQSLGQGPEFLIYFQGTGAADDSGLPNDRFFAVRPEGSVSTLKIQRTERGDSAVYLCASSLTMADTQYFGPGTRLTVL.

This clonotype has more than one count but fewer than ten. This sequence joins TRBV9 and TRBJ2-1; D call uncertain. This CDR3 is built from 15 residues. CDR1 and CDR2 from the germline V gene are SGDLS and YYNGEE. V lost 6 bases and J 0 bases, leaving 13 bases between the germline ends. CDR3 protein: CASTRDWSSYNEQFF. CDR3 nucleotides: TGTGCCAGCACCCGAGACTGGAGCTCCTACAATGAGCAGTTCTTC.

This clonotype has only a few counts. Written as DNA, the CDR3 is TGCAGTGCTAGTCTAGGGCTCCAAGAGACCCAGTACTTC. Translating it yields CSASLGLQETQYF. The V and J genes are TRBV20-1 and TRBJ2-5, with unresolved D. The CDR3 is 13 amino acids. V lost 3 bases, J lost 1 base, and 9 bases lay in between. CDR1 is DFQATT, CDR2 SNEGSKA, per germline (reference sequence).

The chain has TRBV2 and TRBJ2-6; perhaps TRBD2 as D (5 bases). V was pared by 3 bases and J by 0 bases, with 15 bases between. The CDR3 totals 18 residues. The germline gives CDR1 SNHLY, CDR2 FYNNEI. The DNA for the CDR3 is TGTGCCAGCAGTGACGTTGCTACAGCGGCCTCTGGGGCCAACGTCCTGACTTTC. Residues: CASSDVATAASGANVLTF.

The chain carries TRBV28 and TRBJ2-7, with D perhaps TRBD1 (6 bases). The CDR3 runs to 14 residues. The V gene lost 8 bases and the J gene lost 4 bases, with 18 bases spanning the gap. Germline V gene data show CDR1 as MDHEN and CDR2 as SYDVKM. CDR3 in amino acids: CASWAKDRGYEQYF. The DNA for the CDR3 is TGTGCCAGCTGGGCTAAGGACAGAGGATACGAGCAGTACTTC.

The chain joins TRBV14 to TRBJ1-1; D might be TRBD1 (6 bases). CDR3 length equals 16 residues. V dropped 1 base and J dropped 0 bases, with 12 bases sitting between them. Germline CDR1 SGHDN, CDR2 FVKESK. The CDR3 DNA sequence: TGTGCCAGCAGCCAAGTCGGGGGGCTGATGAACACTGAAGCTTTCTTT. It yields the protein CASSQVGGLMNTEAFF. Full variable domain (missing parts from reference TRBV14 and TRBJ1-1): EAGVTQFPSHSVIEKGQTVTLRCDPISGHDNLYWYRRVMGKEIKFLLHFVKESKQDESGMPNNRFLAERTGGTYSTLKVQPAELEDSGVYFCASSQVGGLMNTEAFFGQGTRLTVV.

This clonotype was counted ten times or more. The chain is built from TRBV29-1 and TRBJ2-7; D possibly corresponds to TRBD1 (5 bases). The CDR3 totals 12 residues. Germline CDR1 is SQVTM and CDR2 is ANQGSEA. The CDR3 spells CLAGQGRSEQYF. In DNA form, the CDR3 reads TGCCTGGCCGGCCAGGGAAGGAGCGAGCAGTACTTC.

This clonotype was counted a few times. This chain links TRBV12-3 or TRBV12-4 with TRBJ1-1; 9 bases agree with TRBD1. Germline trimming cut 4 bases from V and 5 bases from J; bases unmatched to any gene: 5. This CDR3 is 14 amino acids long. CDR3 nucleotides: TGTGCCAGCAGTTCCGGACAGGGGTTTACTGAAGCTTTCTTT. Its translation is CASSSGQGFTEAFF.

The chain couples TRBV28 to TRBJ1-4; 7 bases map to TRBD1. The CDR3 consists of 13 residues. Germline loops: CDR1 MDHEN, CDR2 SYDVKM. Trimming cost V 5 bases and J 6 bases; bases outside gene matches: 3. The CDR3 DNA sequence: TGTGCCAGCAGTGTAGGACAGGATGAAAAACTGTTTTTT. This sequence encodes CASSVGQDEKLFF.

CDR3 protein: CASSVGAGVYEQYF. In nucleotides, the CDR3 is TGTGCCAGCAGCGTAGGAGCAGGGGTTTACGAGCAGTACTTC. The chain recombines TRBV7-9 with TRBJ2-7, with a weak D call TRBD1 (6 bases). Germline V lookup: CDR1 SEHNR, CDR2 FQNEAQ (reference sequence). This CDR3 is 14 amino acids long. Trimming stripped 5 bases from V and 4 bases from J, with 15 bases between.

The chain links TRBV4-3 to TRBJ1-4; no clear D gene. The CDR3 has 16 residues. V was trimmed by 0 bases and J by 1 base, leaving 9 bases between them. Germline V gene lookup returns CDR1 LGHNA and CDR2 YSLEER. CDR3 sequence (DNA): TGCGCCAGCAGCCAAGATACCCGGGAAACTAATGAAAAACTGTTTTTT. Translated, it gives CASSQDTRETNEKLFF.

This clonotype was counted only a few times. The V call is TRBV20-1, the J call TRBJ2-1, with D maybe TRBD2 (5 bases). This CDR3 is built from 12 residues. Per the germline V gene, CDR1 is DFQATT and CDR2 is SNEGSKA (reference sequence). Trimming stripped 2 bases from V and 7 bases from J, with 9 bases between. DNA of the CDR3: TGCAGTGCTAGAAAAGCGGAGAATGAGCAGTTCTTC. Its translation is CSARKAENEQFF.

The chain recombines TRBV12-3 or TRBV12-4 with TRBJ1-5; D is unresolved. The CDR3 is 14 residues long. V lost 2 bases and J lost 7, with 12 bases in between. The CDR3 loop reads CASSLRSRWQPQHF. CDR3 DNA sequence: TGTGCCAGCAGTTTACGGTCTCGCTGGCAGCCCCAGCATTTT.

This clonotype was recorded a few times. The V and J genes are TRBV10-3 and TRBJ2-7, with unresolved D. CDR1 and CDR2 from the germline V gene are ENHRY and SYGVKD. The ends were cut back, 0 bases at V and 3 bases at J, with 12 bases in the middle. The CDR3 has 15 residues. CDR3: CAISESITSNYEQYF. The DNA of the CDR3 is TGTGCCATCAGTGAGTCGATCACCTCGAACTACGAGCAGTACTTC.